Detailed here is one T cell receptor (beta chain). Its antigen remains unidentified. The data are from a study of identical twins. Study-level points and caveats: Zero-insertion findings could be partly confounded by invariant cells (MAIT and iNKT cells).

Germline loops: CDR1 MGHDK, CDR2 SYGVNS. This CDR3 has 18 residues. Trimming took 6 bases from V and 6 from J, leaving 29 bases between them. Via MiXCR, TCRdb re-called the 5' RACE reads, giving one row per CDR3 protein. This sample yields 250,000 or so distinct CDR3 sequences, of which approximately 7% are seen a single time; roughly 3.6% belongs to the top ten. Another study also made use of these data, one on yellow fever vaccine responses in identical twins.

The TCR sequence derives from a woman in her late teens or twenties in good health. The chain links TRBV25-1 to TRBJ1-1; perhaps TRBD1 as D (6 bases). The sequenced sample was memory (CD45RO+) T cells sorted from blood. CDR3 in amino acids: CASRPKPRDIRQRAEAFF. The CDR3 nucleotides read TGTGCCAGCAGACCCAAGCCGAGGGACATCAGGCAAAGAGCTGAAGCTTTCTTT.